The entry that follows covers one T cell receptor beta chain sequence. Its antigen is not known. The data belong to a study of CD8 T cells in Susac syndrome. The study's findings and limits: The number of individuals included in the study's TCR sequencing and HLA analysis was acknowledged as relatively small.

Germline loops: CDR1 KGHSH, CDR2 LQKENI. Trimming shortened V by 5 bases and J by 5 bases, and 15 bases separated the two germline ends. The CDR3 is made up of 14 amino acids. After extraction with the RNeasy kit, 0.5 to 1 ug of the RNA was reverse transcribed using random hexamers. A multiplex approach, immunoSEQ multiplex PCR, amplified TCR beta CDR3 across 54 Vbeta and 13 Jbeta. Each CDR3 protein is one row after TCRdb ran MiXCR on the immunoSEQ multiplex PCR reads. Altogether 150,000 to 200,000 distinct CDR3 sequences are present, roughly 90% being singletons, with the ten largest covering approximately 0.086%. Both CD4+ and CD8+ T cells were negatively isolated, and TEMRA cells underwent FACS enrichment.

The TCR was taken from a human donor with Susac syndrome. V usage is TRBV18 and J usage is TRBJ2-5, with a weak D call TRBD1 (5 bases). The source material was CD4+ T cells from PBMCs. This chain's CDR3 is CASSDQGSGETQYF. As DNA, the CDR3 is TGTGCCAGCTCAGATCAGGGTTCTGGTGAGACCCAGTACTTC. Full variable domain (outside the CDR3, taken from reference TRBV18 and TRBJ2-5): NAGVMQNPRHLVRRRGQEARLRCSPMKGHSHVYWYRQLPEEGLKFMVYLQKENIIDESGMPKERFSAEFPKEGPSILRIQQVVRGDSAAYFCASSDQGSGETQYFGPGTRLLVL.